Below are 28 T cell receptor beta chains sequenced from a single sample in a study of cytomegalovirus exposure and HLA in healthy donors (dated by TCRdb to about 2017). The protocol used for the library was the immunoSEQ multiplex PCR assay. The multiplex PCR relied on a mix of 60 forward primers for TCR Vbeta segments and 13 reverse primers for TCR Jbeta segments. TCRdb's version of the immuneACCESS table is confined to in-frame rearrangements and falls short of the full clone set. An unresolved V gene accounts for under half of the shortfall where checked; the remainder is of unknown origin. This sample comprises 150,000 to 200,000 clones, over 70% of them detected only once. The leading ten clones occupy 1.3% of the sample. The source material was PBMCs. These receptors came from a man aged 45 to 65 in good health and CMV-seropositive.

The chain carries TRBV7-9 and TRBJ2-1; D gene ambiguous. CDR3 length equals 15 residues. In germline, CDR1 is SEHNR, CDR2 FQNEAQ (reference sequence). Trimming stripped 5 bases from V and 7 bases from J, with 18 bases between. This CDR3 reads CASSRLANPGNEQFF. CDR3 bases: TGTGCCAGCAGCCGCTTGGCTAACCCCGGGAATGAGCAGTTCTTC.

The chain has TRBV6-5 and TRBJ1-1, with D uncertain. V was pared by 6 bases and J by 0 bases, with 11 bases between. Germline V CDR1 and CDR2: MNHEY, SVGAGI. CDR3 length: 14 amino acids. The CDR3 nucleotides are TGTGCCAGCAGGGGTTCGCTAGTGAACACTGAAGCTTTCTTT. This codes for CASRGSLVNTEAFF.

The chain has TRBV28 and TRBJ2-3, with 9 bases that match TRBD1. CDR3 length equals 16 residues. Per germline, CDR1 MDHEN and CDR2 SYDVKM. The V segment lost 7 bases and the J segment 3 bases; nucleotides outside the gene matches: 11. The CDR3 here is CASIQGGQGWTDTQYF. The DNA of the CDR3 is TGTGCCAGCATACAGGGCGGACAGGGGTGGACAGATACGCAGTATTTT.

The rearrangement links TRBV4-3 to TRBJ2-3; D possibly corresponds to TRBD2 (6 bases). The CDR3 has 16 amino acids. V lost 0 bases and J 0 bases, leaving 10 bases between the germline ends. In germline, CDR1 is LGHNA, CDR2 YSLEER. Written as DNA, the CDR3 is TGCGCCAGCAGCCAAGAAGTAGCGGCTAGCACAGATACGCAGTATTTT. It encodes CASSQEVAASTDTQYF.

The chain has TRBV7-2 and TRBJ1-1; 9 bases fit TRBD1. This CDR3 is 16 amino acids long. Losses at the gene ends were 3 bases for V and 0 bases for J; bases not matched to a gene: 5. Germline-derived CDR1 and CDR2 are SGHTA and FQGNSA. The CDR3 region has the DNA TGTGCCAGCAGCTTTAGGGGGACAGGGTTGAACACTGAAGCTTTCTTT. Translating it yields CASSFRGTGLNTEAFF.

The rearrangement uses TRBV28 and TRBJ2-1, with D possibly TRBD1 on 5 matching bases. V was clipped by 6 bases and J by 5 bases, with 14 bases between them. The CDR3 spans 14 residues. Looked up from germline, CDR1 is MDHEN and CDR2 is SYDVKM. DNA of the CDR3: TGTGCCAGCAGATTACGCAGGGCGCACAATGAGCAGTTCTTC. Amino acid sequence: CASRLRRAHNEQFF.

The rearrangement links TRBV9 to TRBJ1-1; D might be TRBD1 (5 bases). Per the germline V gene, CDR1 is SGDLS and CDR2 is YYNGEE. The CDR3 is made up of 15 amino acids. V gave up 0 bases and J gave up 4 bases, with 13 bases separating them. The CDR3 sequence is CASSVGPGEFTEAFF. The CDR3 nucleotides are TGTGCCAGCAGCGTAGGACCGGGGGAGTTCACTGAAGCTTTCTTT.

The J gene is TRBJ2-7, the V gene TRBV4-2; 12 bases are shared with TRBD1. Losses at the gene ends were 3 bases for V and 5 bases for J; bases not matched to a gene: 5. The germline V gene has CDR1 LGHNA and CDR2 YNFKEQ. The CDR3 sequence is 15 residues long. The CDR3 DNA reads as TGTGCCAGCAGCCAGCCGGGACAGGGGGCCCACGAGCAGTACTTC. It specifies CASSQPGQGAHEQYF.

This chain connects TRBV27 to TRBJ1-1; maybe TRBD1 (5 bases). V was trimmed by 0 bases and J by 11 bases, leaving 13 bases between them. The germline V gene has CDR1 MNHEY and CDR2 SMNVEV (reference sequence). The CDR3 spans 13 residues. The CDR3 region is CASSLSWTSGAFF. Written as DNA, the CDR3 is TGTGCCAGCAGTTTATCATGGACAAGCGGGGCTTTCTTT.

The chain uses TRBV5-4 and TRBJ1-2; weak D call: TRBD1 (6 bases). Germline lookup yields CDR1 SGHNT and CDR2 YYREEE (reference sequence). With 4 bases removed from V and 5 bases from J, the gap between germline ends came to 24 bases. This CDR3 contains 17 residues. As DNA, the CDR3 is TGTGCCAGCAGCCCCCAGGGGACACGGGCCTCTGCTTATGGCTACACCTTC. Its protein is CASSPQGTRASAYGYTF.

This chain uses TRBV4-1 with TRBJ2-1, with 14 nucleotides matching TRBD2. This CDR3 is built from 18 residues. CDR1 and CDR2 from the germline V gene are MGHRA and YSYEKL. J was trimmed by 0 bases and V by 4 bases; bases with no gene match: 5. This CDR3 is CASSRGLAGGSSYNEQFF. The CDR3 region has the DNA TGCGCCAGCAGCCGTGGACTAGCGGGGGGAAGCTCCTACAATGAGCAGTTCTTC.

The chain is built from TRBV9 and TRBJ2-3, with TRBD2 identical over 7 bases. Losses at the gene ends were 0 bases for V and 7 bases for J; bases not matched to a gene: 5. Per germline, CDR1 SGDLS and CDR2 YYNGEE. The CDR3 extends over 14 amino acids. The CDR3 nucleotides are TGTGCCAGCAGCGTAGGAGATAGCGGGTATACGCAGTATTTT. Translation: CASSVGDSGYTQYF.

CDR3 sequence reads: CASSMGDGAYGYTF. CDR3 sequence (DNA): TGTGCCAGTAGTATGGGCGATGGGGCATATGGCTACACCTTC. The chain has TRBV19 and TRBJ1-2, with D tentatively TRBD1 (5 bases). Germline values: CDR1 LNHDA, CDR2 SQIVND (reference sequence). This CDR3 is 14 amino acids long. V lost 3 bases, J lost 5 bases, and 13 bases lay in between.

Comments on this clone: At one end, the junction sequence differs from germline, possibly due to a read error. The V call is TRBV28, the J call TRBJ2-2; 9 nucleotides match TRBD1. Per germline, CDR1 MDHEN and CDR2 SYDVKM. The CDR3 runs 16 residues. The CDR3 DNA reads TGTGCCAGCAGTCTACAGGGGGCATCGAACACCGGGGAACTGTTTTTT. As protein: CASSLQGASNTGELFF.

This sequence joins TRBV28 and TRBJ1-5; D is undetermined. CDR1 is MDHEN and CDR2 is SYDVKM in the germline V gene. Trimming removed 7 bases at V and 0 bases at J, with 13 bases between. The CDR3 loop spans 15 amino acids. The CDR3 here is CASIRSLPSNQPQHF. The CDR3 DNA sequence: TGTGCCAGCATTAGGAGCCTTCCTAGCAATCAGCCCCAGCATTTT.

The CDR3 protein is CASSSREPNEKLFF. DNA for the CDR3: TGTGCCAGCAGCTCCAGGGAACCTAATGAAAAACTGTTTTTT. This chain joins TRBV7-4 and TRBJ1-4; maybe TRBD1 (5 bases). The CDR3 spans 14 residues. Trimming stripped 4 bases from V and 3 bases from J, with 9 bases between. Germline CDR1 SGHVT, CDR2 SQSDAQ.

The V call is TRBV7-3, the J call TRBJ2-2; D is possibly TRBD1 (5 bases). The CDR3 covers 14 residues. From germline, CDR1 is SGHTA and CDR2 FQGTGA. The ends were cut back, 2 bases at V and 6 bases at J, with 10 bases in the middle. The CDR3 DNA reads as TGTGCCAGCAGCTTATGGGAAGGGGCCGGGGAGCTGTTTTTT. Encoded protein: CASSLWEGAGELFF.

The chain has TRBV7-2 and TRBJ2-7; TRBD1 matches 8 bases. The trim removed 4 bases at V and 3 bases at J, leaving 11 bases unmatched. This CDR3 region has 16 residues. Germline V CDR1 and CDR2: SGHTA, FQGNSA. The CDR3 loop is CASSSLEGQAYYEQYF. CDR3 sequence (DNA): TGTGCCAGCAGCTCCCTCGAGGGACAGGCCTACTACGAGCAGTACTTC.

The rearrangement links TRBV5-1 to TRBJ1-2, with TRBD1 as a possible D gene (5 bases). The germline CDR1 and CDR2 sequences are SGHRS and YFSETQ. V shed 2 bases and J shed 1 base, with 9 bases lying between them. The length of the CDR3 is 14 residues. The CDR3 DNA is TGCGCCAGCAGCTTCCAAGGACATAACTATGGCTACACCTTC. Protein product: CASSFQGHNYGYTF.

The V call is TRBV5-1, the J call TRBJ2-5; a weak D match, TRBD1 (5 bases). V lost 0 bases and J 4 bases, leaving 13 bases between the germline ends. CDR3 length: 15 amino acids. In germline, CDR1 is SGHRS, CDR2 YFSETQ. The CDR3 DNA is TGCGCCAGCAGCTTGGCCCCCCAGGGCGGAGAGACCCAGTACTTC. Its translation: CASSLAPQGGETQYF.

The chain joins TRBV10-3 to TRBJ2-2; 12 bases match TRBD1. The CDR3 is 20 amino acids. Germline V gene data show CDR1 as ENHRY and CDR2 as SYGVKD. Trimming cost V 5 bases and J 5 bases; bases outside gene matches: 18. The CDR3 region has the DNA TGTGCCATCAGTAAGGGACAGGGGGCCGGTAGCGGGAGGAAAACCGGGGAGCTGTTTTTT. Translated, it gives CAISKGQGAGSGRKTGELFF.

J is TRBJ1-1 and V is TRBV5-4; D is perhaps TRBD1 (6 bases). Germline V gives CDR1 SGHNT, CDR2 YYREEE (reference sequence). V was pared by 4 bases and J by 5 bases, with 18 bases between. This CDR3 contains 15 residues. The CDR3 here is CASSVTGRGDTEAFF. The DNA for the CDR3 is TGTGCCAGCAGCGTAACAGGGCGTGGGGATACTGAAGCTTTCTTT.

The J gene is TRBJ2-2, the V gene TRBV5-1; no reliable D call. CDR1 SGHRS and CDR2 YFSETQ come from the germline V gene. The CDR3 runs 12 residues. The ends were cut back, 4 bases at V and 2 bases at J, with 3 bases in the middle. CDR3 in amino acids: CASSQNTGELFF. Written as DNA, the CDR3 is TGCGCCAGCAGCCAAAACACCGGGGAGCTGTTTTTT. Complete variable domain (other parts from reference TRBV5-1 and TRBJ2-2): KAGVTQTPRYLIKTRGQQVTLSCSPISGHRSVSWYQQTPGQGLQFLFEYFSETQRNKGNFPGRFSGRQFSNSRSEMNVSTLELGDSALYLCASSQNTGELFFGEGSRLTVL.

J is TRBJ2-7 and V is TRBV7-2; D is ambiguous. The CDR3 contains 14 residues. The V end lost 1 base, the J end lost 0 bases, and 7 bases lay between the germline ends. The V gene's germline CDR1 is SGHTA and CDR2 FQGNSA. CDR3 residues: CASSLGSVSYEQYF. The CDR3 nucleotides are TGTGCCAGCAGCTTAGGCAGCGTCTCCTACGAGCAGTACTTC.

This chain connects TRBV7-6 to TRBJ2-5; tentatively, D is TRBD2 (5 bases). This CDR3 contains 14 residues. Trimming shortened V by 5 bases and J by 0 bases, and 10 bases separated the two germline ends. The germline gives CDR1 SGHVS, CDR2 FNYEAQ. CDR3: CASSLPGNQETQYF. In nucleotides, the CDR3 is TGTGCCAGCAGCCTCCCGGGAAACCAAGAGACCCAGTACTTC.

This chain joins TRBV29-1 and TRBJ2-7, with 9 bases identical to TRBD1. Per germline, CDR1 SQVTM and CDR2 ANQGSEA. The trim removed 5 bases at V and 3 bases at J, leaving 14 bases unmatched. The CDR3 sequence is 16 residues long. DNA for the CDR3: TGCAGCGTTTATGGGACAGGGACCCAAAACCTCTACGAGCAGTACTTC. This codes for CSVYGTGTQNLYEQYF.

This chain uses TRBV4-3 with TRBJ1-2; 10 bases map to TRBD1. Germline values: CDR1 LGHNA, CDR2 YSLEER. Unmatched junction bases numbered 5, after V lost 0 bases and J lost 4 bases. The CDR3 is 16 amino acids. CDR3: CASSQDLGQGVYGYTF. CDR3 coding DNA: TGCGCCAGCAGCCAAGATCTTGGACAGGGGGTCTATGGCTACACCTTC.

The chain couples TRBV7-3 to TRBJ2-1; TRBD2 matches at 13 bases. Germline V gives CDR1 SGHTA, CDR2 FQGTGA. This CDR3 spans 15 amino acids. V was pared by 7 bases and J by 8 bases, with 8 bases of the junction left unmatched. This chain's CDR3 is CASTFRTSGSYEQFF. The CDR3 nucleotides read TGTGCCAGCACCTTCCGGACTAGCGGGAGTTATGAGCAGTTCTTC.